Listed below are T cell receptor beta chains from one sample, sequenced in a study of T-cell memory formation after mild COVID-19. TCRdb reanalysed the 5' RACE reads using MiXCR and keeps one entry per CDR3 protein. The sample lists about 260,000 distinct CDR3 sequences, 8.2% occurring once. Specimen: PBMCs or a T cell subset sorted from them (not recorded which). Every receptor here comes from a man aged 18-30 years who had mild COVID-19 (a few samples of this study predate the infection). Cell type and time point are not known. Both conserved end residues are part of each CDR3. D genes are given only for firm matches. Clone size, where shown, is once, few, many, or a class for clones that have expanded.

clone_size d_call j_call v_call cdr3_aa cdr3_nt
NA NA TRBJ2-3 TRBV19 CASNWSPQYF TGTGCCAGTAATTGGTCTCCGCAGTATTTT
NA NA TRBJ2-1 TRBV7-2 CASGVFEQFF TGTGCCAGCGGCGTTTTTGAGCAGTTCTTC
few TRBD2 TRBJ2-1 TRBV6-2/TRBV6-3 CASSYGTSGGFEQFF TGTGCCAGCAGTTACGGGACTAGCGGGGGTTTTGAGCAGTTCTTC
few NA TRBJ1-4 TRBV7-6 CASSLRADRDGEKLFF TGTGCCAGCAGCCTTAGGGCCGATCGGGATGGTGAAAAACTGTTTTTT
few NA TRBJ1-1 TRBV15 CATSRVPVTEAFF TGTGCCACCAGCAGAGTGCCTGTCACTGAAGCTTTCTTT
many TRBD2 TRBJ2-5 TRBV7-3 CASSRLARETQYF TGTGCCAGCAGCCGACTAGCACGGGAGACCCAGTACTTC
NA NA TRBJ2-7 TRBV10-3 CAISDVNEQYF TGTGCCATCAGCGACGTAAACGAGCAGTACTTC
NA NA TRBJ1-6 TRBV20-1 CSARDPRRGIPLHF TGCAGTGCTAGAGATCCCAGGAGGGGGATTCCCCTCCACTTT
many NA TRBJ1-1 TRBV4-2 CASSQTGSDTEAFF TGTGCCAGCAGCCAAACGGGTTCGGACACTGAAGCTTTCTTT
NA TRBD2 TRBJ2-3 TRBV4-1 CASSQHTGGFRTDTQYF TGCGCCAGCAGCCAGCACACGGGAGGGTTCCGCACAGATACGCAGTATTTT
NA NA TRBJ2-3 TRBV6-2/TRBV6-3 CASRPRGAGTDTQYF TGTGCCAGCAGACCTCGGGGGGCCGGCACAGATACGCAGTATTTT
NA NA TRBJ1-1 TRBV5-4 CASRGREGDTEAFF TGTGCCAGCAGGGGCAGGGAGGGGGACACTGAAGCTTTCTTT
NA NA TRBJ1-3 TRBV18 CASSRSGEDLRGNTIYF TGTGCCAGCTCACGTTCAGGGGAGGACTTGCGAGGAAACACCATATATTTT
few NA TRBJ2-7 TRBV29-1 CSVNTKRTHEQYF TGCAGCGTTAACACGAAACGCACGCACGAGCAGTACTTC
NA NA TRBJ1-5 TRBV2 CAREGYQPQHF TGTGCCCGGGAGGGCTATCAGCCCCAGCATTTT
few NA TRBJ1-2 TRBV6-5 CASSYLVKLNYGYTF TGTGCCAGCAGTTACCTGGTGAAGCTTAACTATGGCTACACCTTC
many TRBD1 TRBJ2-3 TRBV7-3 CASSLTSGTGFSDTQYF TGTGCCAGCAGCTTAACCTCCGGGACAGGGTTTTCAGATACGCAGTATTTT
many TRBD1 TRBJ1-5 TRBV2 CASSGGQALNQPQHF TGTGCCAGCAGTGGTGGACAGGCTTTGAATCAGCCCCAGCATTTT
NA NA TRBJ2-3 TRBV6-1 CASSGNRDTQYF TGTGCCAGCAGTGGGAACCGAGATACGCAGTATTTT
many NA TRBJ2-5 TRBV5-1 CASSFSEETQYF TGCGCCAGCAGCTTTTCCGAAGAGACCCAGTACTTC
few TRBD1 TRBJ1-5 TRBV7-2 CASSSGGNSNQPQHF TGTGCCAGCAGCTCAGGGGGGAATAGCAATCAGCCCCAGCATTTT
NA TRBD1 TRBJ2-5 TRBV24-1 CATSDPIDRGKETQYF TGTGCCACCAGTGACCCAATCGACAGGGGGAAAGAGACCCAGTACTTC
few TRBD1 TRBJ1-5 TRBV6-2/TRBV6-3 CASSIPRTGGVQPQHF TGTGCCAGCAGTATACCCCGGACAGGGGGCGTTCAGCCCCAGCATTTT
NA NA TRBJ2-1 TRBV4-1 CASSQTVGGGTEQFF TGCGCCAGCAGCCAAACCGTGGGGGGCGGGACTGAGCAGTTCTTC
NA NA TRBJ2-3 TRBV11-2 CASSPQTDTQYF TGTGCCAGCAGCCCCCAAACAGATACGCAGTATTTT
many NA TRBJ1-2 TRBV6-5 CASSFELQGIYGYTF TGTGCCAGCAGTTTCGAATTACAGGGCATCTATGGCTACACCTTC
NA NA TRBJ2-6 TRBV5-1 CASRLTALSGANVLTF TGCGCCAGCAGGTTGACAGCCCTTTCCGGGGCCAACGTCCTGACTTTC
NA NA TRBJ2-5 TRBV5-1 CASSFFPGTETQYF TGCGCCAGCAGCTTCTTCCCGGGGACGGAGACCCAGTACTTC
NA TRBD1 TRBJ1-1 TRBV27 CATSGGNTEAFF TGTGCCACCTCAGGGGGGAACACTGAAGCTTTCTTT
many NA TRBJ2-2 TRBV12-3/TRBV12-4 CASSFQGTNTGELFF TGTGCCAGCAGTTTTCAGGGGACGAACACCGGGGAGCTGTTTTTT
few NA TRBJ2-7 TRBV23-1 CASSFGSRYEQYF TGCGCCAGCAGCTTCGGTAGTCGCTACGAGCAGTACTTC
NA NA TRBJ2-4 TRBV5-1 CASSFVAGLAKNIQYF TGCGCCAGCAGCTTCGTTGCGGGGTTAGCCAAAAACATTCAGTACTTC
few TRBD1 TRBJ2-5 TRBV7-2 CASSIQGYQETQYF TGTGCCAGCAGTATACAGGGGTACCAAGAGACCCAGTACTTC
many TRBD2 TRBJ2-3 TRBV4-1 CASSQDFTSGSTDTQYF TGCGCCAGCAGCCAAGATTTTACTAGCGGTAGCACAGATACGCAGTATTTT
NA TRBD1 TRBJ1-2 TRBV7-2 CASSSLTGGAYGYTF TGTGCCAGCAGCTCTTTGACAGGGGGAGCTTATGGCTACACCTTC
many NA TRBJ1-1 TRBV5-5 CASSLNPIGGTEAFF TGTGCCAGCAGCTTGAACCCCATTGGGGGCACTGAAGCTTTCTTT
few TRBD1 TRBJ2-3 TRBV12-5 CASGLVVDRVADTQYF TGTGCTAGTGGTTTGGTAGTCGACAGGGTGGCAGATACGCAGTATTTT
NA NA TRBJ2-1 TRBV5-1 CASSFGDSSYNEQFF TGCGCCAGCAGCTTTGGGGATAGCTCCTACAATGAGCAGTTCTTC
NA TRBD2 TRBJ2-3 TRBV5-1 CASSRYSGLASTDTQYF TGCGCCAGCAGCCGATATTCGGGACTAGCGTCGACAGATACGCAGTATTTT
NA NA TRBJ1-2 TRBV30 CAWSAHPGYGYTF TGTGCCTGGAGTGCCCACCCGGGGTACGGCTACACCTTC
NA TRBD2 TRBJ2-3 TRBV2 CASSSSGASTDTQYF TGTGCCAGCAGTTCTAGCGGAGCTAGCACAGATACGCAGTATTTT
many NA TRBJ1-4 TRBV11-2 CASSLGRKLFF TGTGCCAGCAGCTTAGGCAGGAAACTGTTTTTT
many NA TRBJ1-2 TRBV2 CASRGRAVGYTF TGTGCCAGCAGGGGACGAGCTGTTGGCTACACCTTC
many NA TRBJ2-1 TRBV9 CASSVVRVGDEQFF TGTGCCAGCAGCGTAGTGCGGGTAGGGGATGAGCAGTTCTTC
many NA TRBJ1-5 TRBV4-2 CASSQQGGHSNQPQHF TGTGCCAGCAGCCAACAGGGAGGCCATAGCAATCAGCCCCAGCATTTT
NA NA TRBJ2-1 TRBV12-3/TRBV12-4 CASSLDDGDEQFF TGTGCCAGCAGTTTAGACGACGGGGATGAGCAGTTCTTC